These T cell receptor beta chains were read from a single sample in a study of T cell changes during pregnancy in multiple sclerosis. Clones were sequenced by immunoSEQ multiplex PCR, and TCRdb holds only the in-frame ones, with some missing. The table shows 100,000 or so clones, with over 85% occurring only once. The source was peripheral blood, collected after pregnancy. Every receptor here comes from a female donor in good health, enrolled as a control in a pregnancy study. CDR3s leave out the opening cysteine and the closing phenylalanine or tryptophan.

J gene: TRBJ2-1; CDR3 length: 14; V gene: TRBV5-1; CDR3 protein: ASSSSHLAGLNEQF
J gene: TRBJ2-1; CDR3 length: 12; V gene: TRBV2; CDR3 protein: ASGDTSSYNEQF
J gene: TRBJ2-5; CDR3 length: 15; V gene: TRBV4-1; CDR3 protein: ASSRWGASGTQETQY
J gene: TRBJ2-1; CDR3 length: 11; V gene: TRBV30; CDR3 protein: AWTSGPYNEQF
J gene: TRBJ2-2; CDR3 length: 14; V gene: TRBV11-3; CDR3 protein: ASSSDRGNFAGELF
J gene: TRBJ2-7; CDR3 length: 14; V gene: TRBV6-6; CDR3 protein: ASSYSQTALGGEQY
J gene: TRBJ2-1; CDR3 length: 10; V gene: TRBV28; CDR3 protein: ASDRGGNEQF
J gene: TRBJ2-3; CDR3 length: 16; V gene: TRBV4-2; CDR3 protein: ASTLRPGLAGEGDTQY
J gene: TRBJ2-7; CDR3 length: 12; V gene: TRBV7-8; CDR3 protein: ASSLRTSGHEQY
J gene: TRBJ1-5; CDR3 length: 12; V gene: TRBV6-5; CDR3 protein: ATRGGGEQQPQH
J gene: TRBJ1-5; CDR3 length: 13; V gene: TRBV28; CDR3 protein: ASSITGGFNQPQH
J gene: TRBJ2-7; CDR3 length: 13; V gene: TRBV6-5; CDR3 protein: ASSYSVTSPYEQY
J gene: TRBJ2-1; CDR3 length: 15; V gene: TRBV14; CDR3 protein: ASSLSKKRSSYNEQF
J gene: TRBJ2-7; CDR3 length: 10; V gene: TRBV11-3; CDR3 protein: ASSLKGDEQY
J gene: TRBJ2-5; CDR3 length: 10; V gene: TRBV5-1; CDR3 protein: ASRHRVETQY
J gene: TRBJ2-2; CDR3 length: 10; V gene: TRBV30; CDR3 protein: AWSGGPGELF
J gene: TRBJ1-4; CDR3 length: 14; V gene: TRBV5-6; CDR3 protein: ASSPRYSATNEKLF
J gene: TRBJ1-3; CDR3 length: 13; V gene: TRBV14; CDR3 protein: ASSQVVNSGNTIY
J gene: TRBJ2-5; CDR3 length: 16; V gene: TRBV27; CDR3 protein: ASSLRGWARTGEETQY
J gene: TRBJ2-6; CDR3 length: 13; V gene: TRBV28; CDR3 protein: ASSPGQGGVVVLT
J gene: TRBJ1-3; CDR3 length: 15; V gene: TRBV7-9; CDR3 protein: ASSLKTGGSSGNTIY
J gene: TRBJ1-3; CDR3 length: 12; V gene: TRBV10-3; CDR3 protein: AIRGTDTGNTIY
J gene: TRBJ1-1; CDR3 length: 12; V gene: TRBV6-5; CDR3 protein: ASRMGQAPTEAF
J gene: TRBJ2-7; CDR3 length: 13; V gene: TRBV7-9; CDR3 protein: ASSSVEQGSYEQY
J gene: TRBJ2-6; CDR3 length: 14; V gene: TRBV5-1; CDR3 protein: ASSPNRGPRANVLT
J gene: TRBJ2-7; CDR3 length: 11; V gene: TRBV29-1; CDR3 protein: SVAGDGAYEQY
J gene: TRBJ2-7; CDR3 length: 15; V gene: TRBV28; CDR3 protein: ASSSPSRDRRRYEQY
J gene: TRBJ2-1; CDR3 length: 15; V gene: TRBV15; CDR3 protein: ATSRVRDTISYNEQF
J gene: TRBJ1-2; CDR3 length: 14; V gene: TRBV6-8; CDR3 protein: ASSYGAVRPRDGYT
J gene: TRBJ2-2; CDR3 length: 15; V gene: TRBV10-3; CDR3 protein: AISEPPDRGNTGELF
J gene: TRBJ2-3; CDR3 length: 13; V gene: TRBV19; CDR3 protein: ASSVGLAGQDTQY
J gene: TRBJ2-7; CDR3 length: 13; V gene: TRBV28; CDR3 protein: ASTPGTGYSYEQY
J gene: TRBJ2-2; CDR3 length: 11; V gene: TRBV19; CDR3 protein: ASPGQNTGELF
J gene: TRBJ1-5; CDR3 length: 13; V gene: TRBV11-3; CDR3 protein: ASSLVVRHNQPQH
J gene: TRBJ2-3; CDR3 length: 14; V gene: TRBV5-1; CDR3 protein: ASSSIAGGPGDTQY
J gene: TRBJ2-4; CDR3 length: 11; V gene: TRBV6-6; CDR3 protein: ASSTDIKNIQY
J gene: TRBJ2-5; CDR3 length: 14; V gene: TRBV4-2; CDR3 protein: ASSQGGTSGQETQY
J gene: TRBJ2-1; CDR3 length: 12; V gene: TRBV11-3; CDR3 protein: ASSLGGTGDEQF
J gene: TRBJ2-7; CDR3 length: 14; V gene: TRBV5-1; CDR3 protein: ASSPHRVGASYEQY
J gene: TRBJ2-1; CDR3 length: 13; V gene: TRBV28; CDR3 protein: ASSHISGVYNEQF
J gene: TRBJ2-2; CDR3 length: 13; V gene: TRBV5-6; CDR3 protein: ASSLLQPNTGELF
J gene: TRBJ2-3; CDR3 length: 14; V gene: TRBV29-1; CDR3 protein: SVEGSGTGRADTQY
J gene: TRBJ1-5; CDR3 length: 13; V gene: TRBV5-5; CDR3 protein: ASSQGHNSNQPQH
J gene: TRBJ2-3; CDR3 length: 14; V gene: TRBV28; CDR3 protein: ASTGTRQSSTDTQY
J gene: TRBJ1-3; CDR3 length: 13; V gene: TRBV5-8; CDR3 protein: ASSLDVGRGNTIY
J gene: TRBJ1-2; CDR3 length: 12; V gene: TRBV5-1; CDR3 protein: ASSLAGVNYGYT
J gene: TRBJ2-7; CDR3 length: 10; V gene: TRBV29-1; CDR3 protein: SAGRGDYEQY
J gene: TRBJ2-2; CDR3 length: 13; V gene: TRBV5-1; CDR3 protein: ASRPGTEGTGELF
J gene: TRBJ1-1; CDR3 length: 15; V gene: TRBV27; CDR3 protein: ASSLMGWGGWFTEAF
J gene: TRBJ2-3; CDR3 length: 12; V gene: TRBV5-1; CDR3 protein: ASSLGGPTDTQY
J gene: TRBJ2-7; CDR3 length: 11; V gene: TRBV5-1; CDR3 protein: ASSLTSTYEQY
J gene: TRBJ2-7; CDR3 length: 10; V gene: TRBV28; CDR3 protein: ASSTQDREQY
J gene: TRBJ1-4; CDR3 length: 11; V gene: TRBV27; CDR3 protein: ASSSTGFEKLF
J gene: TRBJ2-1; CDR3 length: 13; V gene: TRBV7-9; CDR3 protein: ASSLRQGWYNEQF
J gene: TRBJ2-1; CDR3 length: 14; V gene: TRBV4-1; CDR3 protein: ASSLLWGGSVNEQF
J gene: TRBJ2-3; CDR3 length: 12; V gene: TRBV6-4; CDR3 protein: ASSGRRDTDTQY
J gene: TRBJ1-2; CDR3 length: 11; V gene: TRBV7-2; CDR3 protein: ASSRTGFDGYT